The 10 T cell receptor beta chains presented below share a single source sample, sequenced in a study of cytomegalovirus exposure and HLA in healthy donors. Primers for the PCR totalled 60 Vbeta and 13 Jbeta. Method: immunoSEQ multiplex PCR; TCRdb's copy keeps in-frame clones and lacks some. The sample holds 100,000 to 150,000 clones; roughly 80% are singletons and the top ten take around 1.4%. Sequencing was done on a sample of PBMCs. The receptors originated from a woman aged 18-29 years in good health and CMV-seronegative.

V gene TRBV5-1 combines with J gene TRBJ1-2, with D maybe TRBD1 (6 bases). V was cut by 3 bases and J by 4 bases, with 10 bases left in between. Germline CDR1 SGHRS, CDR2 YFSETQ. The CDR3 totals 13 residues. The chain's CDR3 is CASSSGGLYGYTF. DNA of the CDR3: TGCGCCAGCAGCTCCGGGGGGCTCTATGGCTACACCTTC.

This clone was seen a few times. The gene calls are TRBV7-9 and TRBJ2-3, with a tentative D call TRBD1 (5 bases). CDR1 is SEHNR and CDR2 is FQNEAQ in the germline V gene (reference sequence). V lost 2 bases and J 0 bases, leaving 9 bases between the germline ends. CDR3 size: 15 residues. CDR3 in amino acids: CASSLSGSSTDTQYF. CDR3 sequence (DNA): TGTGCCAGCAGCTTATCAGGGTCTAGCACAGATACGCAGTATTTT.

A note on this clone: Mismatch with germline at one junction end may stem from a read error. The V call is TRBV7-7, the J call TRBJ2-6; maybe TRBD1 (6 bases). CDR1 is SSHAT and CDR2 is FNYEAQ in the germline V gene (reference sequence). The CDR3 is 19 residues long. The CDR3 loop is CASSDTRQVHPSGANGLTF. As DNA, the CDR3 is TGTGCCAGCAGCGATACTCGACAGGTTCACCCCTCTGGGGCCAACGGCCTGACTTTC.

The rearrangement joins TRBV27 to TRBJ1-2; D unclear. V was trimmed by 5 bases and J by 13 bases, leaving 20 bases between them. CDR1 MNHEY and CDR2 SMNVEV come from the germline V gene (reference sequence). The length of the CDR3 is 13 residues. The CDR3 DNA follows: TGTGCCAGCAGTCCCACCCCCGTACTCGGTGTCACCTTC. As protein: CASSPTPVLGVTF.

The V gene is TRBV15, the J gene TRBJ1-1; TRBD1 matches 9 bases. The CDR3 is made up of 17 amino acids. Germline V gene sequence: CDR1 LNHNV, CDR2 YYDKDF (reference sequence). Unmatched junction bases numbered 15, after V lost 5 bases and J lost 5 bases. CDR3 sequence: CATSYERGTGRKTEAFF. In nucleotides, the CDR3 is TGTGCCACCAGCTACGAAAGGGGGACAGGGAGAAAAACTGAAGCTTTCTTT.

This clone was seen just once. The CDR3 here is CASSQDTASGGFSYNEQFF. CDR3 in DNA: TGCGCCAGCAGCCAAGATACGGCTAGCGGGGGGTTCTCCTACAATGAGCAGTTCTTC. This sequence joins TRBV4-3 and TRBJ2-1; 11 bases align to TRBD2. The CDR3 has 19 amino acids. After removal of 0 bases from V and 0 bases from J, the junction contained 7 bases not matched to a gene. The germline V gene encodes CDR1 LGHNA and CDR2 YSLEER.

This clone was observed once. The chain uses TRBV15 and TRBJ1-5; possible D gene TRBD1, 5 bases. There are 16 residues in the CDR3. Germline assignment: CDR1 LNHNV and CDR2 YYDKDF (reference sequence). V was clipped by 0 bases and J by 2 bases, with 11 bases between them. CDR3 sequence reads: CATSRDRGARNQPQHF. CDR3 DNA: TGTGCCACCAGCAGAGATCGCGGGGCCCGCAATCAGCCCCAGCATTTT.

The chain joins TRBV6-5 to TRBJ1-1; no clear D. V was clipped by 2 bases and J by 0 bases, with 4 bases between them. CDR3 length equals 13 residues. Germline CDR1 is MNHEY and CDR2 is SVGAGI. CDR3 protein: CASSYEVNTEAFF. CDR3 coding DNA: TGTGCCAGCAGTTACGAGGTGAACACTGAAGCTTTCTTT.

This clone was seen a handful of times. This rearrangement joins TRBV5-4 to TRBJ1-5, with no clear D. Looked up from germline, CDR1 is SGHNT and CDR2 is YYREEE (reference sequence). The CDR3 covers 14 residues. The V end lost 2 bases, the J end lost 5 bases, and 11 bases lay between the germline ends. CDR3 DNA sequence: TGTGCCAGCAGCTTTCGTGGGGAGGATCAGCCCCAGCATTTT. Translation gives CASSFRGEDQPQHF.

V usage is TRBV25-1 and J usage is TRBJ1-2, with D possibly being TRBD1 (5 bases). Germline assignment: CDR1 MGHDK and CDR2 SYGVNS. Deletions cut 5 bases from V and 9 bases from J, with 10 bases between. CDR3 length: 11 amino acids. The CDR3 nucleotides are TGTGCCAGCAGTAACTACAGGCGCTACACCTTC. Amino acid sequence: CASSNYRRYTF.